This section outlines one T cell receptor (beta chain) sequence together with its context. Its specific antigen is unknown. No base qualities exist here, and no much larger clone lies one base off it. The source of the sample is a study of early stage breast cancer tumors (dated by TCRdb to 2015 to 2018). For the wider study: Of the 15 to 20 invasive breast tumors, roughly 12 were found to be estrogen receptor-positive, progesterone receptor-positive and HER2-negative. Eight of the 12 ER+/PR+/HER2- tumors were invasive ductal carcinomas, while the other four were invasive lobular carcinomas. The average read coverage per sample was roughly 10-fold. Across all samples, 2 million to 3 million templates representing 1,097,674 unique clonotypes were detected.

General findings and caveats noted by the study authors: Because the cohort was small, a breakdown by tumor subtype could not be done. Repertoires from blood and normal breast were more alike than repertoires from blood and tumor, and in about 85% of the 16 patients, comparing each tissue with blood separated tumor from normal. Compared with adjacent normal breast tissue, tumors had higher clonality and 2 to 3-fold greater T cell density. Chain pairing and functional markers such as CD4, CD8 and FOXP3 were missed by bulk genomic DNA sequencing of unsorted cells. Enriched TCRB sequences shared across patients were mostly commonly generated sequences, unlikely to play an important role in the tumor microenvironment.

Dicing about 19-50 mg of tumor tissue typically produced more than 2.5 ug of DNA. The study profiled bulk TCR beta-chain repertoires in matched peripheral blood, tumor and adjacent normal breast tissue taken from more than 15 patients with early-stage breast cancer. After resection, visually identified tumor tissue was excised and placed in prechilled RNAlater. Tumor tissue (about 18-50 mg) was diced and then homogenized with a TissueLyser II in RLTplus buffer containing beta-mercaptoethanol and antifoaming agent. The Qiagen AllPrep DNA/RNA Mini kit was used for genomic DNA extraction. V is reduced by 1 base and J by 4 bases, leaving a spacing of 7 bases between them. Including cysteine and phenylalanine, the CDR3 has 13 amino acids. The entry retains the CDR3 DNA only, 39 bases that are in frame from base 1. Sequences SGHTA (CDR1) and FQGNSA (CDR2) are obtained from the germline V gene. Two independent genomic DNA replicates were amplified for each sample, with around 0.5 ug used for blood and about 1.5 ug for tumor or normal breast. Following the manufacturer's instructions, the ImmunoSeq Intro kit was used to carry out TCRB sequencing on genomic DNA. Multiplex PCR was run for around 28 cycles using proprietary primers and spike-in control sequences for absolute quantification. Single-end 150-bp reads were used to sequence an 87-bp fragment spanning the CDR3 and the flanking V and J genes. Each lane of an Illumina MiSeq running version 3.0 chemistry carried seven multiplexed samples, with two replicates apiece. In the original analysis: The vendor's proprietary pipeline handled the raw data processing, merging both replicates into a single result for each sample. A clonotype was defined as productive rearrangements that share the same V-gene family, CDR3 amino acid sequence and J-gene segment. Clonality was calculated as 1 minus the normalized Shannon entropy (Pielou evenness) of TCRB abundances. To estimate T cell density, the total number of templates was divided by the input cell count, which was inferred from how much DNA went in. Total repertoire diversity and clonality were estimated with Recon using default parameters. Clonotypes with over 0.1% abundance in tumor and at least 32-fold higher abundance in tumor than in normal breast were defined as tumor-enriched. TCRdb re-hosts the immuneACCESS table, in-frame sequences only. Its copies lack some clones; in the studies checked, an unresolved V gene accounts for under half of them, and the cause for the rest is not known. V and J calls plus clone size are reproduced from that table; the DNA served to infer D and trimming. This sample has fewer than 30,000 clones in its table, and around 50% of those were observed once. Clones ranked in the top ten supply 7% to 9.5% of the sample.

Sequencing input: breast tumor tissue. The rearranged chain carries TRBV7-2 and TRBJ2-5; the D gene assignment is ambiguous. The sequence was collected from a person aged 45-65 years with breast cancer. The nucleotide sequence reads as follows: TGTGCCAGCAGCTTAGACCTGGGAGAGACCCAGTACTTC. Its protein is CASSLDLGETQYF.